These 8 T cell receptor beta chains were sequenced from one sample in a study of T cells after yellow fever vaccination. TCRdb independently ran MiXCR on the 5' RACE reads; one entry per CDR3 protein. This table holds 250,000 to 400,000 distinct CDR3 sequences, 3.5% to 4.5% found once. Here the sequenced sample was PBMCs, taken 15 days after the yellow fever booster vaccination. The receptors here all came from a young man who received the YFV17D yellow fever vaccine.

This chain uses TRBV12-3 or TRBV12-4 with TRBJ2-1; 10 nucleotides line up with TRBD2. This CDR3 comprises 17 residues. After removal of 1 base from V and 8 bases from J, the junction contained 11 bases not matched to a gene. The CDR3: CASSLGDVAGGLYEQFF. The CDR3 DNA is TGTGCCAGCAGTTTAGGAGACGTAGCGGGGGGTCTCTATGAGCAGTTCTTC.

The table lists this clonotype with many counts. The genes are TRBV7-2 and TRBJ1-2, with TRBD1 matching over 11 bases. Germline V lookup: CDR1 SGHTA, CDR2 FQGNSA. The trim removed 4 bases at V and 7 bases at J, leaving 5 bases unmatched. The CDR3 loop spans 14 amino acids. The CDR3 DNA sequence: TGTGCCAGCAGCTCGGGACAGGGGGATCGTGGCTACACCTTC. Amino acids: CASSSGQGDRGYTF.

The gene calls are TRBV7-2 and TRBJ2-1; TRBD2 agrees at 8 bases. The J segment lost 12 bases and the V segment lost 5 bases, leaving 12 bases of the junction unmatched. The CDR3 covers 14 residues. Germline lookup yields CDR1 SGHTA and CDR2 FQGNSA. CDR3 residues: CASSRTSSEVRQFF. The DNA of the CDR3 is TGTGCCAGCAGCCGGACTAGCTCCGAGGTGCGGCAGTTCTTC.

This clonotype was picked up a small number of times. The V and J genes are TRBV12-3 or TRBV12-4 and TRBJ2-3, with TRBD1 as a possible D gene (6 bases). With 6 bases removed from V and 7 bases from J, the gap between germline ends came to 29 bases. CDR3 size: 18 residues. CDR3 protein: CASSKGGPQGLGRNTQYF. The CDR3, as DNA: TGTGCCAGCAGCAAAGGTGGTCCACAGGGCTTGGGACGAAATACGCAGTATTTT.

This clonotype came up many times. This chain joins TRBV7-9 and TRBJ1-1, with D perhaps TRBD1 (6 bases). Germline V gives CDR1 SEHNR, CDR2 FQNEAQ (reference sequence). Trimming took 4 bases from V and 1 from J, leaving 10 bases between them. The CDR3 covers 14 residues. The CDR3 DNA reads as TGTGCCAGCAGCTCCGAACAGGGGAACACTGAAGCTTTCTTT. The encoded protein is CASSSEQGNTEAFF.

In this sample, this clonotype turned up many times. V and J are TRBV20-1 and TRBJ2-7; 8 bases agree with TRBD1. The CDR3 consists of 13 residues. V was pared by 6 bases and J by 2 bases, with 6 bases of the junction left unmatched. Germline V gives CDR1 DFQATT, CDR2 SNEGSKA (reference sequence). The CDR3 nucleotides are TGCAGTGCCCGGGACAGGATGACCTACGAGCAGTACTTC. Protein product: CSARDRMTYEQYF.

This chain links TRBV6-5 with TRBJ2-7; possibly TRBD2 for D (5 bases). CDR1 is MNHEY, CDR2 SVGAGI, per germline. Trimming removed 2 bases at V and 5 bases at J, with 13 bases between. CDR3 length: 14 residues. For the CDR3, the DNA is TGTGCCAGCAGTTACACCACCAACGGGGACGAGCAGTACTTC. It yields the protein CASSYTTNGDEQYF.

There are a few counts of this clonotype. The rearrangement links TRBV11-2 to TRBJ2-5; 7 bases map to TRBD1. Germline assignment: CDR1 SGHAT and CDR2 FQNNGV. This CDR3 is 15 amino acids long. With 3 bases clipped from V and 5 bases from J, the junction kept 9 bases outside the gene matches. CDR3 protein: CASSFKTGFGETQYF. CDR3 coding DNA: TGTGCCAGCAGCTTTAAGACAGGGTTTGGGGAGACCCAGTACTTC.